This T cell receptor beta chain was observed in a study of T-cell memory formation after mild COVID-19. Study background: TCR clusters were mostly confined to one donor each.

Trimming pared 4 bases from V and 4 bases from J, leaving 15 bases between. This CDR3 region has 15 residues. Germline loops: CDR1 SGHDT, CDR2 YYEEEE. Using its own MiXCR run on the 5' RACE reads, TCRdb lists one record per CDR3 protein. The sample yields 350,000 to 550,000 distinct CDR3 sequences, roughly 17% seen once. This clonotype came up a few times. Its antigen is unidentified. Whole-study findings and limits: Contracting clones localized mainly to CM and EM when CD4+ and mainly to EMRA when CD8+.

The specimen sequenced was PBMCs or a T cell subset sorted from them (not recorded which). The genes are TRBV5-6 and TRBJ1-5; a weak D match, TRBD1 (5 bases). The receptor's source is a young man who had mild COVID-19 (a few samples of this study predate the infection). Cell type and time point are not known. CDR3 sequence reads: CASSRRDGYNQPQHF. The CDR3 nucleotides are TGTGCCAGCAGCCGCCGGGACGGATATAATCAGCCCCAGCATTTT.